The rows below give T cell receptor beta chains drawn from one sample of a study of blood T cell repertoires in COVID-19. Measured with immunoSEQ multiplex PCR; TCRdb has only the in-frame clones, and not every one. The sample yields roughly 60,000 clones, about 90% seen once. Material: peripheral blood. The origin of the receptors is a human donor with acute or convalescent COVID-19. The donor label of this sample is uncertain. Each CDR3 is given with its conserved first and last residue. The order of the fields is J gene, clone size, D gene, V gene, CDR3 DNA, CDR3 protein. A D gene is named only where the DNA matches it firmly. Expanded clones get a size class; other rows say once, few or many, or leave the size out.

>TRBJ2-1|NA|NA|TRBV27
TGTGCCAGCAGTGAGATACAGGGATCAAATGAGCAGTTCTTC
CASSEIQGSNEQFF
>TRBJ2-1|NA|TRBD2|TRBV10-3
TGTGCCATCAGTGGTAGCGGGAGCGGTAATGAGCAGTTCTTC
CAISGSGSGNEQFF
>TRBJ2-5|NA|NA|TRBV2
TGTGCCAGCAGTGAGAGTCGGGAGACCCAGTACTTC
CASSESRETQYF
>TRBJ2-7|once|TRBD2|TRBV6-2/TRBV6-3
TGTGCCAGCAGCAGAGGACTAGCGGGAGCCTACGAGCAGTACTTC
CASSRGLAGAYEQYF
>TRBJ2-3|NA|TRBD1|TRBV20-1
TGCAGTGCTAGTTTGACAGGGGGGCCAGATACGCAGTATTTT
CSASLTGGPDTQYF
>TRBJ2-3|NA|TRBD2|TRBV5-1
TGCGCCAGCAGCTTTATCGGGACTAGCGGGAGCACAGATACGCAGTATTTT
CASSFIGTSGSTDTQYF
>TRBJ1-1|once|TRBD1|TRBV7-4
TGTGCCAGCAGCTCCACGACGCCCCGACAGGGGGAGACTGAAGCTTTCTTT
CASSSTTPRQGETEAFF
>TRBJ1-4|NA|TRBD1|TRBV24-1
TGTGCCACGACAGGGTCTCCAACTAATGAAAAACTGTTTTTT
CATTGSPTNEKLFF
>TRBJ1-5|NA|NA|TRBV7-2
TGTGCCAGCAGCTTGGTAGGGGGGGTCGTCAATCAGCCCCAGCATTTT
CASSLVGGVVNQPQHF
>TRBJ1-2|NA|NA|TRBV15
TGTGCCACCAGCAGAGATGGCGGACGGGATAACTATGGCTACACCTTC
CATSRDGGRDNYGYTF
>TRBJ2-7|NA|TRBD1|TRBV6-5
TGTGCCAGCAGTCCGGACAGGGGGCAGGAGCAGTACTTC
CASSPDRGQEQYF
>TRBJ2-3|NA|NA|TRBV7-3
TGTGCCAGCAGCCTTAGCCCGGCTAGCGCTAGTAGTCCCTATACGCAGTATTTT
CASSLSPASASSPYTQYF
>TRBJ2-7|NA|TRBD2|TRBV28
TGTGCCAGCAGTCCTCAACTAGCGGGGGCCTACGAGCAGTACTTC
CASSPQLAGAYEQYF
>TRBJ1-3|NA|NA|TRBV6-1
TGTGCCAGCAGTGAAGCGGGGAGTGGTGGAAACACCATATATTTT
CASSEAGSGGNTIYF
>TRBJ2-1|NA|NA|TRBV5-5
TGTGCCAGCAGCTTGGCAGGGAACTCCTACAATGAGCAGTTCTTC
CASSLAGNSYNEQFF
>TRBJ1-4|NA|TRBD1|TRBV19
TGTGCCAGTAATCAGAGGGGGCTCACTAATGAAAAACTGTTTTTT
CASNQRGLTNEKLFF
>TRBJ2-1|few|NA|TRBV5-6
TGTGCCAGCAGCTTGGCCGGGGATGTCAATGAGCAGTTCTTC
CASSLAGDVNEQFF
>TRBJ2-7|NA|TRBD1|TRBV19
TGTGCCAGTAGACAACCGGGACAGGGGAGCTCCTACGAGCAGTACTTC
CASRQPGQGSSYEQYF
>TRBJ2-3|NA|NA|TRBV18
TGTGCCAGCTCACCACCGTCGGGGTTGACAATCGATACGCAGTATTTT
CASSPPSGLTIDTQYF
>TRBJ2-7|NA|TRBD2|TRBV5-1
TGCGCCAGCAGCTTAGGACTAGCGCCTTCCTACGAGCAGTACTTC
CASSLGLAPSYEQYF
>TRBJ1-5|NA|TRBD1|TRBV28
TGTGCCAGCTTATCATTACAGGGGAATCAGCCCCAGCATTTT
CASLSLQGNQPQHF
>TRBJ1-4|NA|TRBD1|TRBV19
TGTGCCAGTAGTCCCGGGCAGGGGGAAGCCCTGACTAATGAAAAACTGTTTTTT
CASSPGQGEALTNEKLFF
>TRBJ2-2|few|NA|TRBV19
TGTGCCAGTAGTAAACAACAGGAGTATGACACCGGGGAGCTGTTTTTT
CASSKQQEYDTGELFF
>TRBJ1-6|NA|NA|TRBV5-6
TGTGCCAGCAGCTTGGGATTCAGTAATTCACCCCTCCACTTT
CASSLGFSNSPLHF
>TRBJ2-3|NA|TRBD2|TRBV5-1
TGCGCCAGCAGCAAAAGACTAGCGAGGGGCGATACGCAGTATTTT
CASSKRLARGDTQYF
>TRBJ1-6|NA|NA|TRBV14
TGTGCCAGCAGCCAAGATCACCGCGCGGATTCACCCCTCCACTTT
CASSQDHRADSPLHF
>TRBJ2-1|NA|TRBD2|TRBV20-1
TGCAGTGCTAGTCCGGCCCGCGGGGGGACGGGGTTCTTC
CSASPARGGTGFF
>TRBJ1-2|NA|TRBD1|TRBV19
TGTGCCAGTACAATTAGTCGGGGACAGGGGAATGCACTCCTTGGCTACACCTTC
CASTISRGQGNALLGYTF
>TRBJ1-5|NA|NA|TRBV6-2/TRBV6-3
TGTGCCAGCAGTTACTCGACCAGAGGGAGCAATCAGCCCCAGCATTTT
CASSYSTRGSNQPQHF
>TRBJ1-6|few|TRBD1|TRBV10-1
TGCGCCAGCAGTGTTGTCTCCCGACAGGGTAGCTCCTATAATTCACCCCTCCACTTT
CASSVVSRQGSSYNSPLHF
>TRBJ2-2|NA|TRBD2|TRBV30
TGTGGTAGCGGGGGACCCGCAAACACCGGGGAGCTGTTTTTT
CGSGGPANTGELFF
>TRBJ1-2|NA|TRBD1|TRBV18
TGTGCCAGCTCACCACCCGGACAGGGCGGTGGCTACACCTTC
CASSPPGQGGGYTF
>TRBJ2-3|few|TRBD2|TRBV3-1/TRBV3-2
TGTGCCAGCAGCCGACTAGCGGGGGACCCTAGCACAGATACGCAGTATTTT
CASSRLAGDPSTDTQYF
>TRBJ2-5|NA|NA|TRBV5-1
TGCGCCAGCAGCGGAGCGTTAGGGGACCAAGAGACCCAGTACTTC
CASSGALGDQETQYF
>TRBJ1-4|NA|NA|TRBV3-1/TRBV3-2
TGTGCCAGCAGCCCCAGACCACGGGTGAATAATGAAAAACTGTTTTTT
CASSPRPRVNNEKLFF
>TRBJ1-1|NA|TRBD1|TRBV7-9
TGTGCCAGCAGCTCCTCTGGACAGGGTCGCACTGAAGCTTTCTTT
CASSSSGQGRTEAFF
>TRBJ2-6|NA|NA|TRBV5-5
TGTGCCAGCAGCTTGGAAGGAGGGGGCGCTGGGGCCAACGTCCTGACTTTC
CASSLEGGGAGANVLTF
>TRBJ2-3|NA|NA|TRBV5-1
TGCGCCAGCTCATTTAGCGGAACTAGCACAGATACGCAGTATTTT
CASSFSGTSTDTQYF
>TRBJ1-1|NA|NA|TRBV6-4
TGTGCCAGCAGTGTTGTTAGGAACACTGAAGCTTTCTTT
CASSVVRNTEAFF
>TRBJ1-2|NA|NA|TRBV3-1/TRBV3-2
TGTGCCAGCAGCCAAGCCTCGGGAGACTACACCTTC
CASSQASGDYTF
>TRBJ1-4|once|NA|TRBV25-1
TGTGCCAGCAGTGATCCCACAGGGAGGGCTGAAAAACTGTTTTTT
CASSDPTGRAEKLFF
>TRBJ1-3|NA|TRBD1|TRBV7-8
TGTGCCAGCAGCAGCAGGACAGGGACGGGAAACACCATATATTTT
CASSSRTGTGNTIYF
>TRBJ2-3|NA|TRBD2|TRBV13
TGTGCCAGCAGCTTAGGACTTGGGCTAGCGGGAGTGGCAGATACGCAGTATTTT
CASSLGLGLAGVADTQYF
>TRBJ2-2|NA|NA|TRBV10-3
TGTGCCATCAGTGTCCAGGGGACAGGGGAGCTGTTTTTT
CAISVQGTGELFF
>TRBJ1-2|NA|TRBD1|TRBV5-1
TGCGCCAGCAGTATTCAGGGGGACTGGGGCTACACCTTC
CASSIQGDWGYTF
>TRBJ1-6|NA|NA|TRBV5-1
TGCGCCAGCAGCTTGGCGGGAACATGGAATCCGGGTTCACCCCTCCACTTT
CASSLAGTWNPGSPLHF
>TRBJ1-2|once|NA|TRBV28
TGTGCCAGCAGTTTTCAGTCTGGGGGCGCAAGATATGGCTACACCTTC
CASSFQSGGARYGYTF
>TRBJ1-2|NA|NA|TRBV19
TGTGCCAGTAGTATAGGACACCAGAACTATGGCTACACCTTC
CASSIGHQNYGYTF
>TRBJ1-5|once|NA|TRBV3-1/TRBV3-2
TGTGCCAGCAGCCAAGAATACAGGCCTACTCCAACCTCCAATCAGCCCCAGCATTTT
CASSQEYRPTPTSNQPQHF
>TRBJ2-5|NA|NA|TRBV24-1
TGTGCCACCAGTGACCCCCGGGACACAGAGACCCAGTACTTC
CATSDPRDTETQYF
>TRBJ2-2|few|NA|TRBV27
TGTGCCACCGAGTCGCGGGGTACCGGGGAGCTGTTTTTT
CATESRGTGELFF
>TRBJ1-1|NA|NA|TRBV3-1/TRBV3-2
TGTGCCAGCAGCCAAAACTTGCCAGGGGCTGAAGCTTTCTTT
CASSQNLPGAEAFF
>TRBJ2-2|NA|TRBD2|TRBV25-1
TGTGCCAGCAGACCTAGCGGGGGACTGGCGAACACCGGGGAGCTGTTTTTT
CASRPSGGLANTGELFF
>TRBJ1-1|few|NA|TRBV6-6
TGTGCCAGCAGAGTTATCCCGACGGGGAACACTGAAGCTTTCTTT
CASRVIPTGNTEAFF
>TRBJ2-4|NA|NA|TRBV12-3/TRBV12-4
TGTGCCAGCAGTTTATTCGACATTCAGTACTTC
CASSLFDIQYF